The rows below give T cell receptor beta chains drawn from one sample of a study of shared clonotypes between healthy human individuals. Libraries were prepared by immunoSEQ multiplex PCR; TCRdb keeps only in-frame clonotypes and omits some of them. The sample has about 750,000 clones, 90% to 95% seen once. Material: naive CD8+ T cells sorted from blood. Receptor source: a man aged 25 to 40 in good health. Both conserved end residues are part of each CDR3. The D gene is left open where the match is weak. Size is omitted from some rows. Given values are once, few, many or a class for expanded clones.

clone_size	v_call	j_call	d_call	cdr3_nt	cdr3_aa
NA	TRBV27	TRBJ2-7	NA	TGTGCCAGCAGTTTCGGGGAACCTCGAGAGCAGTACTTC	CASSFGEPREQYF
NA	TRBV28	TRBJ2-7	NA	TGTGCCAGCGATTCGGGACAAATCTACGAGCAGTACTTC	CASDSGQIYEQYF
NA	TRBV13	TRBJ2-2	NA	TGTGCCAGCAGCTTAGGGGGTCCAGGCGGGGAGCTGTTTTTT	CASSLGGPGGELFF
once	TRBV27	TRBJ2-1	TRBD2	TGTGCCAGCAGTTTAGTAGCGGGAGTCTTCTACAATGAGCAGTTCTTC	CASSLVAGVFYNEQFF
NA	TRBV9	TRBJ2-3	NA	TGTGCCAGCAGTTATCTTGGTGGGCAAACCAACACAGATACGCAGTATTTT	CASSYLGGQTNTDTQYF
NA	TRBV7-9	TRBJ2-7	NA	TGTGCCAGCAGCTTTCCGGGACGGACCTCGTGGCAGTACTTC	CASSFPGRTSWQYF
NA	TRBV5-5	TRBJ2-4	NA	TGTGCCAGCACCTCATTACAGGATAAAAACATTCAGTACTTC	CASTSLQDKNIQYF
NA	TRBV6-1	TRBJ2-1	TRBD2	TGTGCCAGCACCCCTAGCGGGACCTACAATGAGCAGTTCTTC	CASTPSGTYNEQFF
NA	TRBV25-1	TRBJ1-1	NA	TGTGCCAGCAGCTTATGGGCTCAGGGACCCAACACTGAAGCTTTCTTT	CASSLWAQGPNTEAFF
NA	TRBV7-3	TRBJ2-1	TRBD2	TGTGCCAGCAGCTTAGAGGTATGGACTAGCGCGGGTGAGCAGTTCTTC	CASSLEVWTSAGEQFF
NA	TRBV29-1	TRBJ2-1	TRBD2	TGCAGCGTTGAATCGGGACTAGACAACAATGAGCAGTTCTTC	CSVESGLDNNEQFF
NA	TRBV28	TRBJ2-2	NA	TGTGCCAGCAGTCCGGGACCGACAGGCGTCGGGAACACCGGGGAGCTGTTTTTT	CASSPGPTGVGNTGELFF
NA	TRBV9	TRBJ2-7	TRBD1	TGTGCCAGCAGCCCCCGAGGGACAGCCCACGAGCAGTACTTC	CASSPRGTAHEQYF
once	TRBV29-1	TRBJ2-7	TRBD1	TGCAGCGTTGTTTGGGACAGAGCCTACGAGCAGTACTTC	CSVVWDRAYEQYF
once	TRBV6-5	TRBJ1-4	NA	TGTGCCAGCAGTTCGTCTTTAGGGGAAAAACTGTTTTTT	CASSSSLGEKLFF
NA	TRBV7-9	TRBJ1-2	NA	TGTGCCAGCAGCTTTGCAGGGGTGCGGGATGGCTACACCTTC	CASSFAGVRDGYTF
NA	TRBV5-1	TRBJ2-7	TRBD2	TGCGCCAGCAGCTCGTCCGGGACTAGCGCAGTAATAGCCGAGCAGTACTTC	CASSSSGTSAVIAEQYF
NA	TRBV5-1	TRBJ2-1	NA	TGCGCCAGCAGCCTAGTACTAGGGTACAATGAGCAGTTCTTC	CASSLVLGYNEQFF
NA	TRBV6-5	TRBJ2-7	NA	TGTGCCAGCAGTTACTCTTCCGGGACGGACTACGAGCAGTACTTC	CASSYSSGTDYEQYF
NA	TRBV6-1	TRBJ2-1	NA	TGTGCCAGCAGTGATTTCGGAGGGGGGTCCAATGAGCAGTTCTTC	CASSDFGGGSNEQFF
NA	TRBV6-5	TRBJ1-2	TRBD1	TGTGCCAGCAGTTACCTACTGTCGGGACAGGGGACGGGCTACACCTTC	CASSYLLSGQGTGYTF
NA	TRBV5-4	TRBJ2-1	NA	TGTGCCAGCAGCTTGAGATCGGCGGAACCCTACAATGAGCAGTTCTTC	CASSLRSAEPYNEQFF
NA	TRBV25-1	TRBJ2-2	TRBD1	TGTGCCAGCAGTGAATACGGAAGGACAGGGACCACCGGGGAGCTGTTTTTT	CASSEYGRTGTTGELFF
NA	TRBV5-1	TRBJ2-2	NA	TGCGCCAGCAGCTTGGCACCGCCAGGGACAAGCACCGGGGAGCTGTTTTTT	CASSLAPPGTSTGELFF
NA	TRBV7-9	TRBJ2-2	NA	TGTGCCAGCAGCCCGACGATGGGGGGGAACACCGGGGAGCTGTTTTTT	CASSPTMGGNTGELFF
NA	TRBV7-9	TRBJ2-7	NA	TGTGCCAGCAGCTTAGATAGGGGGGCAGCCTCCTACGAGCAGTACTTC	CASSLDRGAASYEQYF
NA	TRBV21-1	TRBJ2-1	NA	TGTGCCAGCAGCAAAGTCGGAGGCCCCTCTGGATGGACGTACGTGAACAATGAGCAGTTCTTC	CASSKVGGPSGWTYVNNEQFF
NA	TRBV7-9	TRBJ2-3	NA	TGTGCCAGCAGCTTAGCAGGAGGAGATACGCAGTATTTT	CASSLAGGDTQYF
NA	TRBV13	TRBJ1-2	NA	TGTGCCAGCAGCTTAGGGGCAGGAGGTAGCTATGGCTACACCTTC	CASSLGAGGSYGYTF
NA	TRBV9	TRBJ2-1	NA	TGTGCCAGCAGCTTTAGGGGGGACAGTTCCTACAATGAGCAGTTCTTC	CASSFRGDSSYNEQFF
NA	TRBV27	TRBJ2-7	TRBD2	TGTGCCAGCAGTTGGGCGGGAGGCCCCTACGAGCAGTACTTC	CASSWAGGPYEQYF
NA	TRBV27	TRBJ2-1	NA	TGTGCCAGCAACAATCCGTCGAGCTCCTACAATGAGCAGTTCTTC	CASNNPSSSYNEQFF
NA	TRBV27	TRBJ2-7	NA	TGTGCCAGCAGTTTATCGGTCAGGGGAAGTGAGCAGTACTTC	CASSLSVRGSEQYF
NA	TRBV5-3	TRBJ2-5	NA	TGTGCCAGAAGTTTGTGGAAGGGTGAGACCCAGTACTTC	CARSLWKGETQYF
NA	TRBV2	TRBJ2-6	NA	TGTGCCAGCAGTGGGCCGGGGTCGGACATTTCTGGGGCCAACGTCCTGACTTTC	CASSGPGSDISGANVLTF
NA	TRBV11-2	TRBJ2-3	TRBD2	TGTGCCAGCAGCTTAACTAGCGGGAGAACAGATACGCAGTATTTT	CASSLTSGRTDTQYF
once	TRBV7-9	TRBJ2-2	TRBD1	TGTGCCAGCAGCCCCCGGACAGGGGGCTCCACCGGGGAGCTGTTTTTT	CASSPRTGGSTGELFF
NA	TRBV5-1	TRBJ2-7	NA	TGCGCCAGCAGCTTCGATAGAGTAGGGGACGAGCAGTACTTC	CASSFDRVGDEQYF
NA	TRBV18	TRBJ1-2	NA	TGTGCCAGCTCACCAATCGGACGAGATGGCTACACCTTC	CASSPIGRDGYTF
NA	TRBV2	TRBJ2-7	TRBD2	TGTGCCAGCAGTGCTGGCGGGAGCCCCTACGAGCAGTACTTC	CASSAGGSPYEQYF
few	TRBV6-1	TRBJ1-5	NA	TGTGCCTCTCTGCGGGAGACTCATAGCAATCAGCCCCAGCATTTT	CASLRETHSNQPQHF
NA	TRBV14	TRBJ2-2	NA	TGTGCCAGCTTGGAGGGATTCACCGGGGAGCTGTTTTTT	CASLEGFTGELFF
NA	TRBV18	TRBJ1-2	TRBD1	TGTGCCAGCTCACTTGACAGGGGGCCCAACTATGGCTACACCTTC	CASSLDRGPNYGYTF
NA	TRBV27	TRBJ2-3	NA	TGTGCCAGCTCAACCCTCGGGCGACCAAGCACAGATACGCAGTATTTT	CASSTLGRPSTDTQYF
NA	TRBV6-1	TRBJ2-7	NA	TGTGCCAGCAGTGAATTGGCGAGAGACGAGCAGTACTTC	CASSELARDEQYF